The rows below give T cell receptor beta chains drawn from one sample of a study of T cell responses to AZD1222 COVID-19 vaccine. Only in-frame clones appear in the TCRdb table, and some are missing; sequencing was by immunoSEQ multiplex PCR. Counted here are some 81,000 clones, just over 85% occurring once; the ten biggest clones make up about 6%. This material consisted of peripheral blood, taken 28 days after the second AZD1222 dose. The receptors come from an adult who received the AZD1222 COVID-19 vaccine. Both conserved end residues are part of each CDR3. The D gene is left open where the match is weak. The size of a clone is reported for some rows only, either as once, few or many, or as a class for expanded clones.

v_gene,j_gene,d_gene,len,abundance,CDR3nt,CDR3aa
TRBV19,TRBJ1-2,.,13,once,TGTGCCAGCAATAAAGGGGACGACTATGGCTACACCTTC,CASNKGDDYGYTF
TRBV21-1,TRBJ1-2,.,18,.,TGTGCCAGCAGCAAAGCTAGGGGACCGCCCAGGGTCCCCTATGGCTACACCTTC,CASSKARGPPRVPYGYTF
TRBV7-6,TRBJ2-1,TRBD1,13,.,TGTGCCAGCAGCGACGGACAGGGTAACGGGCAGTTCTTC,CASSDGQGNGQFF
TRBV28,TRBJ1-2,.,14,few,TGTGCCAGCAGTTTATTGGGCAGTTCTTATGGCTACACCTTC,CASSLLGSSYGYTF
TRBV5-1,TRBJ2-2,.,16,.,TGCGCCAGCAGCCCCTGGGGGCGAGGGGTGAACGGGGAGCTGTTTTTT,CASSPWGRGVNGELFF
TRBV27,TRBJ2-7,TRBD2,13,few,TGTGCCAGCTCGGGGGAGGGATCCTACGAGCAGTACTTC,CASSGEGSYEQYF
TRBV28,TRBJ2-2,.,14,few,TGTGCCACCCGGACTCGAGGAGTATCCGGGGAGCTGTTTTTT,CATRTRGVSGELFF
TRBV28,TRBJ1-6,.,17,.,TGTGCCAGCAGTCCGAGGTACGGGAAGGTGAACAATTCACCCCTCCACTTT,CASSPRYGKVNNSPLHF
TRBV2,TRBJ2-5,TRBD2,14,once,TGTGCCAGCAGTCTCAGCGGGGGACGAGAGACCCAGTACTTC,CASSLSGGRETQYF
TRBV5-6,TRBJ1-2,.,18,.,TGTGCCAGCAGCTTGGGTCTCTGGTCAGGGGAGGTTAACTATGGCTACACCTTC,CASSLGLWSGEVNYGYTF
TRBV19,TRBJ2-4,.,14,.,TGTGCCAGTAGTTCCGGGGACGCCAAAAACATTCAGTACTTC,CASSSGDAKNIQYF
TRBV29-1,TRBJ2-5,TRBD2,15,once,TGCAGCGTTGAAGGGGCTAGCGGAGGCCAAGAGACCCAGTACTTC,CSVEGASGGQETQYF
TRBV19,TRBJ2-5,.,13,.,TGTGCCAGTAGTACCAGCCTTCAAGAGACCCAGTACTTC,CASSTSLQETQYF
TRBV19,TRBJ2-4,TRBD1,14,once,TGTGCCAGTGCCCAGGGGGCGCAAGCAAACATTCAGTACTTC,CASAQGAQANIQYF
TRBV7-4,TRBJ1-5,TRBD1,17,.,TGTGCCAGCAGCCCAGGAGGGGGGCAGGGGGGACCTCAGCCCCAGCATTTT,CASSPGGGQGGPQPQHF
TRBV2,TRBJ2-7,.,14,.,TGTGCCACTAACCCGGGCACCTACTCCTACGAGCAGTACTTC,CATNPGTYSYEQYF
TRBV6-5,TRBJ1-6,.,15,.,TGTGCCAGCAGCCCCGGTAGGGAGTATAATTCACCCCTCCACTTT,CASSPGREYNSPLHF
TRBV7-9,TRBJ1-2,TRBD1,17,.,TGTGCCAGCAGCTTAGGTGGGACAGGGGGCGATGTGCGTGGCTACACCTTC,CASSLGGTGGDVRGYTF
TRBV11-2,TRBJ2-1,TRBD2,15,.,TGTGCTACTTCCCTGGGGACTAGCGGGAGTTATGAGCAGTTCTTC,CATSLGTSGSYEQFF
TRBV29-1,TRBJ2-1,.,12,.,TGCAGCGTTGAAAGGCAATACAATGAGCAGTTCTTC,CSVERQYNEQFF
TRBV7-6,TRBJ1-1,.,10,.,TGTGCCAGCTTGAACACTGAAGCTTTCTTT,CASLNTEAFF
TRBV4-2,TRBJ1-2,.,14,.,TGTGCCAGCAGCCAAGCGACAGCTAACTATGGCTACACCTTC,CASSQATANYGYTF
TRBV10-2,TRBJ1-2,.,13,.,TGCGCCAGCACCCAGGGCAGGGCGGGGGGCTACACCTTC,CASTQGRAGGYTF
TRBV7-2,TRBJ2-7,.,14,few,TGTGCCAGCAGCTTAGCTGCCACCCCATACGAGCAGTACTTC,CASSLAATPYEQYF
TRBV6-5,TRBJ2-7,.,15,.,TGTGCCAGCAGTCCGTACGACAGGAACCACTACGAGCAGTACTTC,CASSPYDRNHYEQYF
TRBV7-2,TRBJ1-5,TRBD1,17,few,TGTGCCAGCAGCCCCCCGACAGGGATAACTGGCAATCAGCCCCAGCATTTT,CASSPPTGITGNQPQHF
TRBV27,TRBJ1-5,.,17,once,TGTGCCAGCAGTGCAGGATTACGCGGCCGGGTCAATCAGCCCCAGCATTTT,CASSAGLRGRVNQPQHF
TRBV27,TRBJ2-1,TRBD2,18,.,TGTGCCAGCAGTTTCGGTCTAGCGGGAGACCCCTCCTACAATGAGCAGTTCTTC,CASSFGLAGDPSYNEQFF
TRBV18,TRBJ2-3,.,16,.,TGTGCCAGCTCACAACCGGGGACCCCTAGCACAGATACGCAGTATTTT,CASSQPGTPSTDTQYF
TRBV10-1,TRBJ2-7,TRBD1,12,.,TGCGCCAGCAGTGGGACAGGGGGCGAGCAGTACTTC,CASSGTGGEQYF
TRBV30,TRBJ2-7,TRBD2,13,.,TGTGCCGGGGAGGGAGCACTCTCCTACGAGCAGTACTTC,CAGEGALSYEQYF
TRBV28,TRBJ1-4,.,15,once,TGTGCCAGCAGTCTCTGGGAGAGCCGTCAGCAAAAACTGTTTTTT,CASSLWESRQQKLFF
TRBV5-1,TRBJ2-7,.,15,.,TGCGCCAGCAGCGGCAGCCTGGAAAGCTTCTACGAGCAGTACTTC,CASSGSLESFYEQYF
TRBV7-2,TRBJ1-6,.,14,.,TGTGCCAGCAGCTCCTGGACAGCCAATTCACCCCTCCACTTT,CASSSWTANSPLHF
TRBV5-1,TRBJ1-3,.,15,.,TGCGCCAGCCCCCCGGATCCCGGGCCTGGAAACACCATATATTTT,CASPPDPGPGNTIYF
TRBV5-4,TRBJ1-6,.,14,.,TGTGCCAGCAGCTTGGGTGGGGTAGGGTCACCCCTCCACTTT,CASSLGGVGSPLHF
TRBV4-1,TRBJ2-4,.,15,.,TGCGCCAGCAGCCGACAGGCATACAGGGAGAACATTCAGTACTTC,CASSRQAYRENIQYF
TRBV20-1,TRBJ2-5,TRBD2,13,.,TGCAGTGCTAGTGCGGGGGGAAGGGAGACCCAGTACTTC,CSASAGGRETQYF
TRBV3-1/TRBV3-2,TRBJ2-5,TRBD2,18,.,TGTGCCAGCAGCCAAGGTCCGGTGTTAGGACTAGGGGTTGAGACCCAGTACTTC,CASSQGPVLGLGVETQYF
TRBV7-2,TRBJ1-1,.,15,.,TGTGCCAGCAGCTTAGGAGGGGGGATGAACACTGAAGCTTTCTTT,CASSLGGGMNTEAFF
TRBV4-1,TRBJ2-5,TRBD2,16,.,TGCGCCAGCAGCCAAGTAGCGGGAGGGCAGTTCGCGGCCCAGTACTTC,CASSQVAGGQFAAQYF
TRBV6-5,TRBJ1-5,.,14,once,TGTGCCAGCAGGCAGGGTGGCTACAATCAGCCCCAGCATTTT,CASRQGGYNQPQHF
TRBV6-5,TRBJ1-5,.,14,.,TGTGCCAGCAGTTACGACGGGGGTTGGCAGCCCCAGCATTTT,CASSYDGGWQPQHF
TRBV28,TRBJ1-1,.,15,.,TGTGCCAGCAGCCGACCTCCTCCAAGGGGCCCTGAAGCTTTCTTT,CASSRPPPRGPEAFF
TRBV5-5,TRBJ2-2,.,15,.,TGTGCCAGCAGCTCGGGCTACTTAAACACCGGGGAGCTGTTTTTT,CASSSGYLNTGELFF
TRBV5-4,TRBJ1-6,.,16,few,TGTGCCAGCAGCTTGGATTGGAGGACCTATAATTCACCCCTCCACTTT,CASSLDWRTYNSPLHF
TRBV9,TRBJ2-3,.,14,.,TGTGCCAGCAGCGTAGCTACGGGCACAGATACGCAGTATTTT,CASSVATGTDTQYF
TRBV11-1,TRBJ1-2,TRBD1,14,.,TGTGCCAGCAGCTTACCAGGGGGCCGGTACGGCTACACCTTC,CASSLPGGRYGYTF
TRBV7-9,TRBJ1-5,.,13,.,TGTGCCAGCAGCACACAGGGAGACCAGCCCCAGCATTTT,CASSTQGDQPQHF
TRBV10-3,TRBJ2-7,TRBD2,16,few,TGTGCCAGCAAGTCCAGCGGGGGGCCGAATTCCTACGAGCAGTACTTC,CASKSSGGPNSYEQYF
TRBV5-4,TRBJ1-2,TRBD1,14,.,TGTGCCAGCAGCTTAGGACAGGGAATCTATGGCTACACCTTC,CASSLGQGIYGYTF
TRBV6-5,TRBJ2-2,.,13,.,TGTGCCAGCAGTTCCGAGGGGACCGGGGAGCTGTTTTTT,CASSSEGTGELFF
TRBV19,TRBJ2-7,.,15,.,TGTGCCAGTAGTACGTCCGGACAGAGCTCCTACGAGCAGTACTTC,CASSTSGQSSYEQYF
TRBV6-2/TRBV6-3,TRBJ2-7,.,10,few,TGTGCCAGCAGTGGTTACGAGCAGTACTTC,CASSGYEQYF
TRBV2,TRBJ1-5,.,13,.,TGTGCCAGCAGCGGGACACCGAATCAGCCCCAGCATTTT,CASSGTPNQPQHF
TRBV7-3,TRBJ2-1,TRBD2,15,few,TGTGCCAGCAGCTTATTAACTAGCGGGAACGATGAGCAGTTCTTC,CASSLLTSGNDEQFF
TRBV2,TRBJ1-5,TRBD1,15,.,TGTGCCAGCAGTCGAGATGGACAGGGGAATCAGCCCCAGCATTTT,CASSRDGQGNQPQHF
TRBV3-1/TRBV3-2,TRBJ1-4,.,16,.,TGTGCCAGCAGTCCAAGATTGCAGGGCGGGGGTGAAAAACTGTTTTTT,CASSPRLQGGGEKLFF
TRBV10-3,TRBJ1-5,TRBD1,15,.,TGTGCCATCAGTGAGGAAGGGGGCTTTAGTCAGCCCCAGCATTTT,CAISEEGGFSQPQHF